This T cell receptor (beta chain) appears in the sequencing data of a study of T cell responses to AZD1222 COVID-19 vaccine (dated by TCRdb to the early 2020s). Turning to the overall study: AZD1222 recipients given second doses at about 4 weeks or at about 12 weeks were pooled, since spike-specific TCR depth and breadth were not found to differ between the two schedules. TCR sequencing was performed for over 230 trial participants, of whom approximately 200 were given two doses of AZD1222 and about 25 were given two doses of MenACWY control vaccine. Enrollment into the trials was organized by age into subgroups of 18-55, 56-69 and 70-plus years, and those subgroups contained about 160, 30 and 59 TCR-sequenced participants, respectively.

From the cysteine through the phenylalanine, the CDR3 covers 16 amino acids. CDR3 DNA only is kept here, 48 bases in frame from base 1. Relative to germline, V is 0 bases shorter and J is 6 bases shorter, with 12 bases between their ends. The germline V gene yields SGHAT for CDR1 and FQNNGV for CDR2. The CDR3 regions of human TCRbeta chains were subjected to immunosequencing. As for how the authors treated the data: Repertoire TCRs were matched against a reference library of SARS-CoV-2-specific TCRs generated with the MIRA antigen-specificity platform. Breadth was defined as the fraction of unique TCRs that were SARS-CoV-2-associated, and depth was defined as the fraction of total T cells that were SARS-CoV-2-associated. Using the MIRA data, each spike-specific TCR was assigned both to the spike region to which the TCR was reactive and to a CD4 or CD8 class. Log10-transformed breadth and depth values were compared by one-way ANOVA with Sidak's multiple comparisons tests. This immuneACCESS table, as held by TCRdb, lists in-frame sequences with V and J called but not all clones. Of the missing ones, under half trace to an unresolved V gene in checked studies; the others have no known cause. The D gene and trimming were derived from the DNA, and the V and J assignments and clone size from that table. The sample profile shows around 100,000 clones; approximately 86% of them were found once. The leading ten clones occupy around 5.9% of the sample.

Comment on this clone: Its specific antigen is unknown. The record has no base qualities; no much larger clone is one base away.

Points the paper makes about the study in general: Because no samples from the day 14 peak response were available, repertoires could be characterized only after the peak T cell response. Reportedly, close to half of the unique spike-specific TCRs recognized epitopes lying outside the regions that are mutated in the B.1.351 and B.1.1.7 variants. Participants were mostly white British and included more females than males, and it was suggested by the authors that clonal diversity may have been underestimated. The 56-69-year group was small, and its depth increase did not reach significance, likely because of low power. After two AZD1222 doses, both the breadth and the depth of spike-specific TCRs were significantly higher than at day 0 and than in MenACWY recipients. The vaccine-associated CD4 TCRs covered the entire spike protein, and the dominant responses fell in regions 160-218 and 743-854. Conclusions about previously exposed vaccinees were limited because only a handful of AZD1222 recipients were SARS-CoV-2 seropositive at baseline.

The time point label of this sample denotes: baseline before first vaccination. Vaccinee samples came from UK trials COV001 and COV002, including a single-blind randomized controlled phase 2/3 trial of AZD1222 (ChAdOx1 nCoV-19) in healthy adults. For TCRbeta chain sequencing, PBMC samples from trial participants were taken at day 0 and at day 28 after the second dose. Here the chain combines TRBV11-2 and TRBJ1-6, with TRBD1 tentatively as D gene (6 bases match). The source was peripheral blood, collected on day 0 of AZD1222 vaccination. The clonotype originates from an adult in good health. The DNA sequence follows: TGTGCCAGCAGCTTAGAACCCAGGGGCGGTAATTCACCCCTCCACTTT. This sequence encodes CASSLEPRGGNSPLHF.